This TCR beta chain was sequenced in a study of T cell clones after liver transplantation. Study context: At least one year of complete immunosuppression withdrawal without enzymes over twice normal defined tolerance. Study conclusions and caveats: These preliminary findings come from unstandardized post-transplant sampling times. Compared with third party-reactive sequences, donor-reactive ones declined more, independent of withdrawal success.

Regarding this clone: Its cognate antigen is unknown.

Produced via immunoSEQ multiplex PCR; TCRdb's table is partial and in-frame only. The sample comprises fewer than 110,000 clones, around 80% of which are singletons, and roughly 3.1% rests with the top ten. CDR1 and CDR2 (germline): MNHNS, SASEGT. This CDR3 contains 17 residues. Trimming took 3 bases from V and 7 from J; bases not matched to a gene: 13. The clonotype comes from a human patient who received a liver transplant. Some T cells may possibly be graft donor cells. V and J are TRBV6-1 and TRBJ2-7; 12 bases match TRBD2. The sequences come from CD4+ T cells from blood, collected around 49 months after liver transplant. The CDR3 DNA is TGTGCCAGCAGTGATCCGGGCCTAGCGGGGGGGCCCGGGGAGCAGTACTTC. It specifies CASSDPGLAGGPGEQYF.